The 18 T cell receptor beta chains given below trace back to one sample, sequenced in a study of blood T cell repertoires in COVID-19. The assay was immunoSEQ multiplex PCR, and TCRdb's table has in-frame clones only and misses some. The sample holds about 270,000 clones, around nine tenths seen once. The sample was peripheral blood. The receptors shown here come from a man aged 50 to 59 with acute or convalescent COVID-19.

The table lists this clone with a count of one. V and J are TRBV5-4 and TRBJ2-3, with D perhaps TRBD1 (6 bases). Germline lookup yields CDR1 SGHNT and CDR2 YYREEE (reference sequence). Deletions cut 3 bases from V and 4 bases from J, with 9 bases between. This CDR3 contains 13 residues. Here the CDR3 reads CASSSRGPDTQYF. The CDR3 DNA sequence: TGTGCCAGCAGCTCCAGGGGCCCAGATACGCAGTATTTT.

The rearrangement uses TRBV25-1 and TRBJ1-2; 7 bases match TRBD1. The V and J ends lost 3 bases and 4 bases, in that order; junction bases with no gene match: 8. CDR1 and CDR2 (germline): MGHDK, SYGVNS. The CDR3 spans 15 residues. In DNA form, the CDR3 reads TGTGCCAGCAGTGATGTAAGGACAGGAAGCTATGGCTACACCTTC. This sequence encodes CASSDVRTGSYGYTF.

The V call is TRBV7-9, the J call TRBJ1-3, with a possible D match to TRBD1 (6 bases). Germline V gene lookup returns CDR1 SEHNR and CDR2 FQNEAQ (reference sequence). The CDR3 spans 17 residues. Trimming left V 4 bases short and J 2 bases short, with 18 bases between. The CDR3 region is CASSSHYRVGAGNTIYF. The DNA for the CDR3 is TGTGCCAGCAGCTCCCACTACAGGGTAGGAGCTGGAAACACCATATATTTT.

The V gene is TRBV30, the J gene TRBJ2-1; D uncertain. The CDR3 contains 13 residues. Germline values: CDR1 GTSNPN, CDR2 SVGIG (reference sequence). V shed 0 bases and J shed 7 bases, with 10 bases lying between them. As DNA, the CDR3 is TGTGCCTGGAGTGTACGTAGCCCTAATGAGCAGTTCTTC. It encodes CAWSVRSPNEQFF.

The chain couples TRBV11-3 to TRBJ2-7; D ambiguous. CDR1 SGHNT and CDR2 YENEEA come from the germline V gene. CDR3 size: 13 residues. Trimming removed 3 bases at V and 5 bases at J, with 11 bases between. The CDR3 region is CASSFTPVDEQYF. CDR3 DNA: TGTGCCAGCAGCTTTACTCCGGTGGACGAGCAGTACTTC.

V gene TRBV4-2 combines with J gene TRBJ1-2; TRBD1 matches 7 bases. V shed 1 base, J shed 4 bases, and the junction held 3 bases outside the gene matches. The CDR3 is 14 residues long. Germline-derived CDR1 and CDR2 are LGHNA and YNFKEQ. CDR3 amino acids: CASSQARDSYGYTF. CDR3 nucleotide sequence: TGTGCCAGCAGCCAAGCTAGGGACAGCTATGGCTACACCTTC.

In DNA, the CDR3 is TGTGCCAGTAATGGGCTCCGAGCATATGGCTACACCTTC. It specifies CASNGLRAYGYTF. The V gene is TRBV19, the J gene TRBJ1-2; the D is unclear. Trimming left V 7 bases short and J 5 bases short, with 14 bases between. The CDR3 loop spans 13 amino acids. Germline V gene sequence: CDR1 LNHDA, CDR2 SQIVND (reference sequence).

The DNA of the CDR3 is TGTGCCAGCAGCTCTCTATGGGGCGATGAGCAGTTCTTC. It is translated as CASSSLWGDEQFF. The chain combines TRBV7-9 with TRBJ2-1, with D perhaps matching TRBD1 (5 bases). Germline CDR1 is SEHNR and CDR2 is FQNEAQ (reference sequence). Trimming cost V 4 bases and J 8 bases, with 12 bases left between them. The CDR3 consists of 13 residues.

The rearrangement links TRBV5-1 to TRBJ2-7, with D possibly TRBD1 on 5 matching bases. V lost 0 bases and J 3 bases, leaving 7 bases between the germline ends. The CDR3 is made up of 13 amino acids. Germline CDR1 SGHRS, CDR2 YFSETQ. The CDR3 region has the DNA TGCGCCAGCAGCTTGGCTCAGGGCTACGAGCAGTACTTC. Protein sequence: CASSLAQGYEQYF.

The CDR3 DNA is TGTGCCTGGGGGACCGCCGGGGGTGGTTCACCCCTCCACTTT. It is translated as CAWGTAGGGSPLHF. The V call is TRBV30, the J call TRBJ1-6; D may be TRBD1 (5 bases). The CDR3 spans 14 residues. With 5 bases removed from V and 9 bases from J, the gap between germline ends came to 17 bases. The germline CDR1 and CDR2 sequences are GTSNPN and SVGIG (reference sequence).

The V gene is TRBV6-5, the J gene TRBJ1-1, with TRBD1 identical over 7 bases. The trim removed 7 bases at V and 7 bases at J, leaving 12 bases unmatched. CDR3 length: 14 amino acids. Germline lookup yields CDR1 MNHEY and CDR2 SVGAGI. CDR3 protein: CASTPGTAYREAFF. CDR3 coding DNA: TGTGCCAGCACCCCCGGGACAGCGTACCGTGAAGCTTTCTTT.

V usage is TRBV27 and J usage is TRBJ1-1; 11 bases map to TRBD1. The CDR3 contains 14 residues. Trimming removed 8 bases from V and 4 bases from J; junction bases left unmatched: 6. Germline V gives CDR1 MNHEY, CDR2 SMNVEV (reference sequence). In DNA form, the CDR3 reads TGTGCCAGCTGTATAGGACAGGGGGCCACTGAAGCTTTCTTT. Encoded protein: CASCIGQGATEAFF.

The CDR3 loop is CASSEIGAGANVLTF. The CDR3 DNA reads as TGTGCCAGCAGTGAAATAGGGGCTGGGGCCAACGTCCTGACTTTC. The rearrangement uses TRBV25-1 and TRBJ2-6; weak D call: TRBD1 (5 bases). CDR1 is MGHDK, CDR2 SYGVNS, per germline. The V gene lost 2 bases and the J gene lost 2 bases, with 7 bases spanning the gap. This CDR3 region has 15 residues.

The CDR3 sequence is CASSPLAGDYNEQFF. CDR3 DNA sequence: TGTGCCAGCAGTCCACTAGCGGGGGATTACAATGAGCAGTTCTTC. The chain recombines TRBV2 with TRBJ2-1; TRBD2 aligns across 11 bases. V trimming: 5 bases; J trimming: 4 bases; junction bases outside the gene matches: 4. This CDR3 has 15 residues. Germline CDR1 reads SNHLY; CDR2 reads FYNNEI.

V and J are TRBV6-1 and TRBJ2-3; maybe TRBD2 (5 bases). Germline V gene data show CDR1 as MNHNS and CDR2 as SASEGT. The CDR3 totals 15 residues. V gave up 2 bases and J gave up 2 bases, with 11 bases separating them. The CDR3 DNA is TGTGCCAGCAGTGAACTAGCCATTTCCACAGATACGCAGTATTTT. Its translation is CASSELAISTDTQYF.

In its sample, this clone was seen a few times. The CDR3 loop is CASSDKSPGTSVGEQFF. As DNA, the CDR3 is TGTGCCAGCAGCGATAAAAGTCCTGGGACTAGCGTAGGTGAGCAGTTCTTC. This chain links TRBV9 with TRBJ2-1, with 10 bases identical to TRBD2. This CDR3 is 17 amino acids long. V trimming: 3 bases; J trimming: 9 bases; junction bases outside the gene matches: 15. Germline CDR1 and CDR2: SGDLS and YYNGEE.

The rearrangement links TRBV5-6 to TRBJ2-6, with unresolved D. CDR1 and CDR2 (germline): SGHDT, YYEEEE. This CDR3 has 13 amino acids. Trimming shortened V by 0 bases and J by 9 bases, and 7 bases separated the two germline ends. Here the CDR3 DNA reads TGTGCCAGCAGCTTGGGGAGCTTCAACGTCCTGACTTTC. The encoded protein is CASSLGSFNVLTF.

The chain recombines TRBV9 with TRBJ1-6; a possible D gene is TRBD1 (6 bases). This CDR3 spans 14 amino acids. Germline lookup yields CDR1 SGDLS and CDR2 YYNGEE. The germline V and J ends were trimmed by 4 bases and 9 bases, with 14 bases remaining between them. Here the CDR3 DNA reads TGTGCCAGCAGCTATGGGCAGGGGATTTCACCCCTCCACTTT. Translation gives CASSYGQGISPLHF.